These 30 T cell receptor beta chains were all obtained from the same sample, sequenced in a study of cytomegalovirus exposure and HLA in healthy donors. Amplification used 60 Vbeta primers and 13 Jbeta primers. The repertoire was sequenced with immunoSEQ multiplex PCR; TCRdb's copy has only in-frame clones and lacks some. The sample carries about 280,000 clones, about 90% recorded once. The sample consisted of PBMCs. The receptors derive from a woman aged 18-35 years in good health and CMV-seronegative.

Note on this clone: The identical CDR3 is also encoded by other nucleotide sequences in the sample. The CDR3 nucleotides are TGTGCCAGCAGCGCGAGCTCTGGAAACACCATATATTTT. This gives the protein CASSASSGNTIYF. The V and J genes are TRBV9 and TRBJ1-3; no definite D call. The CDR3 totals 13 residues. V lost 3 bases to trimming and J lost 0 bases, with 4 bases between them. Germline CDR1 reads SGDLS; CDR2 reads YYNGEE.

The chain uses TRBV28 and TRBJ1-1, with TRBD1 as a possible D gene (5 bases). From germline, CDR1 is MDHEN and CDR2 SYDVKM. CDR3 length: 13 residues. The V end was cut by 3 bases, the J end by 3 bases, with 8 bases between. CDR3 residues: CASSLWGDTEAFF. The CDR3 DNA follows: TGTGCCAGCAGTTTGTGGGGGGACACTGAAGCTTTCTTT.

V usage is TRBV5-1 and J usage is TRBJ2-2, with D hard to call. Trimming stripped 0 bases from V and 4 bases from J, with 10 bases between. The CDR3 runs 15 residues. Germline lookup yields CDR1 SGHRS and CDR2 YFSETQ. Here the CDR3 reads CASSLATAGTGELFF. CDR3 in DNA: TGCGCCAGCAGCTTGGCCACAGCCGGCACCGGGGAGCTGTTTTTT. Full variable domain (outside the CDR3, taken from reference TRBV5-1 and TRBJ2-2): KAGVTQTPRYLIKTRGQQVTLSCSPISGHRSVSWYQQTPGQGLQFLFEYFSETQRNKGNFPGRFSGRQFSNSRSEMNVSTLELGDSALYLCASSLATAGTGELFFGEGSRLTVL.

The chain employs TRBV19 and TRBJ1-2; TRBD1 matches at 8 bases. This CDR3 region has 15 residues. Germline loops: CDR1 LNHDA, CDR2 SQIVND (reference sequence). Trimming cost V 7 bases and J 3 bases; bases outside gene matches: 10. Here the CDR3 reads CASKTGDRRDYGYTF. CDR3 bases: TGTGCCAGTAAGACGGGGGACAGGAGGGACTATGGCTACACCTTC.

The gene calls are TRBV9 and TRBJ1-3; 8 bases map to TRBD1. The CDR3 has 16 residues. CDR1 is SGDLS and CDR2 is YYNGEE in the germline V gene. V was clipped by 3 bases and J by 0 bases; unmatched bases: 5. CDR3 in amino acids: CASSADRGPSGNTIYF. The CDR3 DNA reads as TGTGCCAGCAGCGCCGACAGGGGCCCCTCTGGAAACACCATATATTTT.

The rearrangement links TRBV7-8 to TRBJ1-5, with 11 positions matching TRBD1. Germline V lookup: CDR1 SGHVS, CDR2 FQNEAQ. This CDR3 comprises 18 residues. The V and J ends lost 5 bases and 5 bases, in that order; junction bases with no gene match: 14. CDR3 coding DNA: TGTGCCAGCAGCAATGGGACAGGGGGTTTCCTAACTCATCAGCCCCAGCATTTT. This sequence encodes CASSNGTGGFLTHQPQHF.

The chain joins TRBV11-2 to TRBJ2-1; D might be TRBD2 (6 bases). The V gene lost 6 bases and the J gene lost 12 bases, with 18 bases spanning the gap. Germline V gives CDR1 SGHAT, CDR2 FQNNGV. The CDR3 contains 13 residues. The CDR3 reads CASSYSDYQAQFF. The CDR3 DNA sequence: TGTGCCAGCAGTTACTCGGACTACCAAGCGCAGTTCTTC.

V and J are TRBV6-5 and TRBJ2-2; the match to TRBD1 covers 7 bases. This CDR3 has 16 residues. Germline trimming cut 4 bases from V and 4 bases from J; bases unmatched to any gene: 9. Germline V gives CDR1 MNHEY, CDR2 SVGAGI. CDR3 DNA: TGTGCCAGCAGTTCGCGACAGGGTGGGGGCACCGGGGAGCTGTTTTTT. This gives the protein CASSSRQGGGTGELFF.

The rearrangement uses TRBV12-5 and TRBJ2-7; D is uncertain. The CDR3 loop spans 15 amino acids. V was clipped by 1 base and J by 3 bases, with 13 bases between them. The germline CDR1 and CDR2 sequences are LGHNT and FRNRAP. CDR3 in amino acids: CASGLAVALGYEQYF. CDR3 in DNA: TGTGCTAGTGGTTTGGCAGTAGCCCTGGGCTACGAGCAGTACTTC.

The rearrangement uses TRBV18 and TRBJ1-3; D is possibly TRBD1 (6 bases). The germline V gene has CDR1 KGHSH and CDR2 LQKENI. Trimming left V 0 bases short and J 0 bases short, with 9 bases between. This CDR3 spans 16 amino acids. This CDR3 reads CASSPPQGHSGNTIYF. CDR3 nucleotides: TGTGCCAGCTCACCACCCCAGGGACACTCTGGAAACACCATATATTTT.

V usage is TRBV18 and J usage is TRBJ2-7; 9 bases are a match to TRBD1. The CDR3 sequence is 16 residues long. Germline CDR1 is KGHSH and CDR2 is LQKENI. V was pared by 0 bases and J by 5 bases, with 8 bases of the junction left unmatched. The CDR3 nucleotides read TGTGCCAGCTCACCACCGAACAGGGGGCAAGTCGACGAGCAGTACTTC. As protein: CASSPPNRGQVDEQYF.

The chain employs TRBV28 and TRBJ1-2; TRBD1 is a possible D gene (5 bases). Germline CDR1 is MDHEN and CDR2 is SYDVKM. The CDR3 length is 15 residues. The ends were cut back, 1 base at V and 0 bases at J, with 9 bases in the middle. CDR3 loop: CASSLSTVANYGYTF. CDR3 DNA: TGTGCCAGCAGTTTATCGACAGTCGCTAACTATGGCTACACCTTC.

The CDR3 DNA reads as TGTGCCAGCAGCTTGGTATTAGATACGCAGTATTTT. Translation gives CASSLVLDTQYF. The chain recombines TRBV5-6 with TRBJ2-3; D unresolved. V was cut by 0 bases and J by 5 bases, with 4 bases left in between. The CDR3 contains 12 residues. Germline V gene sequence: CDR1 SGHDT, CDR2 YYEEEE.

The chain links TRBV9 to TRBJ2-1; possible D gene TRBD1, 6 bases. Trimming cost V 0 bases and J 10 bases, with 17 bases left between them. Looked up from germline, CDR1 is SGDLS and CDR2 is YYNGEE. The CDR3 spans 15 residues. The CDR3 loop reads CASSVDGTRGSEQFF. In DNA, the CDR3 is TGTGCCAGCAGCGTAGATGGGACAAGGGGCTCGGAGCAGTTCTTC.

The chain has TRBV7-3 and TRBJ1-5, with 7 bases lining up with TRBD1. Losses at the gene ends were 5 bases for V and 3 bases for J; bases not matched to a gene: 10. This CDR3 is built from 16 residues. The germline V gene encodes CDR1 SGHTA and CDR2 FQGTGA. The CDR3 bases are TGTGCCAGCAGCCGTGGTCCCCAGGGGGTCAATCAGCCCCAGCATTTT. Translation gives CASSRGPQGVNQPQHF. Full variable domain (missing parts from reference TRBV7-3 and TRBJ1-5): GAGVSQTPSNKVTEKGKYVELRCDPISGHTALYWYRQSLGQGPEFLIYFQGTGAADDSGLPNDRFFAVRPEGSVSTLKIQRTERGDSAVYLCASSRGPQGVNQPQHFGDGTRLSIL.

The CDR3 nucleotides are TGTGCCAGTAGTATAGATCCAAGGAGCGGGGGGGGGAACAATGAGCAGTTCTTC. Translating it yields CASSIDPRSGGGNNEQFF. The chain joins TRBV19 to TRBJ2-1; 10 bases are shared with TRBD2. Looked up from germline, CDR1 is LNHDA and CDR2 is SQIVND (reference sequence). Trimming cost V 0 bases and J 5 bases; bases outside gene matches: 10. The CDR3 totals 18 residues.

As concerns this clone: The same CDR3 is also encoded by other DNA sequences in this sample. The CDR3 sequence is CASSVGAGTYEQYF. Written as DNA, the CDR3 is TGTGCCAGCAGCGTAGGCGCAGGGACCTACGAGCAGTACTTC. The chain couples TRBV9 to TRBJ2-7, with a possible D match to TRBD1 (5 bases). The germline V gene has CDR1 SGDLS and CDR2 YYNGEE. The CDR3 totals 14 residues. With 0 bases removed from V and 2 bases from J, the gap between germline ends came to 9 bases.

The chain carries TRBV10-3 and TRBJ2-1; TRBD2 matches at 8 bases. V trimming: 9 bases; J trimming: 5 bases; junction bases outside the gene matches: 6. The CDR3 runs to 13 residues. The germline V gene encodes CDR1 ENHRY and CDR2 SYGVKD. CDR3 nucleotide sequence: TGTGCCATATGGCGGGGGGCCGACAATGAGCAGTTCTTC. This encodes CAIWRGADNEQFF.

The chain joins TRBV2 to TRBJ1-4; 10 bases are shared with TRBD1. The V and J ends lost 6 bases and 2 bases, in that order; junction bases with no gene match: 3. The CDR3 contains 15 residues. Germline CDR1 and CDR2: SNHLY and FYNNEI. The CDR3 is CASRTGGITNEKLFF. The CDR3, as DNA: TGTGCCAGCAGGACAGGGGGCATCACTAATGAAAAACTGTTTTTT.

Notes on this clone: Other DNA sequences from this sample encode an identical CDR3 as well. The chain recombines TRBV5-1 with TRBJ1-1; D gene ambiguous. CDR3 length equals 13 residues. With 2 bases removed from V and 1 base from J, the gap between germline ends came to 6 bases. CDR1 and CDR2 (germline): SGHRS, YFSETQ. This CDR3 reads CASSLGANTEAFF. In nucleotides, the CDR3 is TGCGCCAGCAGCTTAGGAGCGAACACTGAAGCTTTCTTT.

For the CDR3, the DNA is TGTGCCAGCAGCCCTCTCTACAATGAGCAGTTCTTC. This sequence encodes CASSPLYNEQFF. The chain has TRBV6-6 and TRBJ2-1; D not resolved. The germline V and J ends were trimmed by 6 bases and 3 bases, with 6 bases remaining between them. The germline V gene has CDR1 MNHNY and CDR2 SVGAGI (reference sequence). CDR3 length: 12 amino acids.

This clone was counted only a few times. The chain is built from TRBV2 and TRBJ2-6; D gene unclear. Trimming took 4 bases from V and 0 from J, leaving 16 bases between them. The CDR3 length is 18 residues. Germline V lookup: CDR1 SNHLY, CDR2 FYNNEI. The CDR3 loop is CASSAIQAARSGANVLTF. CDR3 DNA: TGTGCCAGCAGTGCGATTCAGGCAGCCCGCTCTGGGGCCAACGTCCTGACTTTC.

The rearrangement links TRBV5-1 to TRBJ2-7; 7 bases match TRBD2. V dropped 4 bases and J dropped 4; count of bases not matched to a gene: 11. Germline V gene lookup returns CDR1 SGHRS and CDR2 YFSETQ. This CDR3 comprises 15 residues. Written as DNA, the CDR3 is TGCGCCAGCAGCACCGCTTCGGGACTACCATACGAGCAGTACTTC. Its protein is CASSTASGLPYEQYF.

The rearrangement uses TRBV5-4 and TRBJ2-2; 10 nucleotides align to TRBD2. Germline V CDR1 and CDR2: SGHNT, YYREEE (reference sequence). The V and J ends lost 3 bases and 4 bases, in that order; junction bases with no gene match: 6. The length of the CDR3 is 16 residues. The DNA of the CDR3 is TGTGCCAGCAGCTCGGGCCTAGCGGGGGCCACCGGGGAGCTGTTTTTT. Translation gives CASSSGLAGATGELFF.

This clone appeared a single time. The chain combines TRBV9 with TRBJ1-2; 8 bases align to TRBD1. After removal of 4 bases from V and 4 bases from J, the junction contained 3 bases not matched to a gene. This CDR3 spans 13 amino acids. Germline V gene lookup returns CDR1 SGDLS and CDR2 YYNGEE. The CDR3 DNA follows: TGTGCCAGCAGCCCAGGGGGCACCTATGGCTACACCTTC. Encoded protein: CASSPGGTYGYTF.

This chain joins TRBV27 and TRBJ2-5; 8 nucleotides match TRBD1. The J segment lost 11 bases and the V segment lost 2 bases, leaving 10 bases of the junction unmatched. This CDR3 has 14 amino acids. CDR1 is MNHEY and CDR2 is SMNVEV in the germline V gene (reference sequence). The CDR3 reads CASSLGQGAGEQYF. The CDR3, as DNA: TGTGCCAGCAGTTTAGGTCAGGGGGCCGGAGAGCAGTACTTC.

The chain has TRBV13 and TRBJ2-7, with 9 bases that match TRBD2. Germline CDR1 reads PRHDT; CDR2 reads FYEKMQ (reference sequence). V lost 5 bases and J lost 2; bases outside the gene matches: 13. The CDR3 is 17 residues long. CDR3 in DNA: TGTGCCAGCAGCCCACCAAAGGGACTAGCAACAACCTACGAGCAGTACTTC. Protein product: CASSPPKGLATTYEQYF.

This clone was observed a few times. CDR3 coding DNA: TGTGCCAGCCCTCAATGGAGGGGATCTTACGAGCAGTACTTC. Amino acid sequence: CASPQWRGSYEQYF. J is TRBJ2-5 and V is TRBV2; tentative D call: TRBD2 (6 bases). The DNA end favors TRBJ2-7, so the J call may be wrong. This CDR3 comprises 14 residues. The germline V gene encodes CDR1 SNHLY and CDR2 FYNNEI.

This CDR3 is CASSLVSPRGGPVSQSTGELFF. The CDR3 DNA sequence: TGTGCCAGCAGCTTAGTGTCCCCTCGCGGGGGTCCCGTTTCCCAAAGCACCGGGGAGCTGTTTTTT. The gene calls are TRBV7-6 and TRBJ2-2; 7 nucleotides agree with TRBD2. This CDR3 has 22 residues. Trimming at V came to 1 base and at J to 4 bases, leaving 24 bases not matched to a gene. From germline, CDR1 is SGHVS and CDR2 FNYEAQ. Together with reference TRBV7-6 and TRBJ2-2, the CDR3 gives the full variable domain: GAGVSQSPRYKVTKRGQDVALRCDPISGHVSLYWYRQALGQGPEFLTYFNYEAQQDKSGLPNDRFSAERPEGSISTLTIQRTEQRDSAMYRCASSLVSPRGGPVSQSTGELFFGEGSRLTVL.

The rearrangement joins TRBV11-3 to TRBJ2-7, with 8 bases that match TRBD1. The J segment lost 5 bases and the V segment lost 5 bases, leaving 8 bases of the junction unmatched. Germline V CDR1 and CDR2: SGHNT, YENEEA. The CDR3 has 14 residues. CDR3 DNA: TGTGCCAGCAGCGCCCAGGGGGCAAACGACGAGCAGTACTTC. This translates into CASSAQGANDEQYF.